This entry lists 13 T cell receptor beta chains sequenced from one sample in a study of blood T cell repertoires in COVID-19. Only in-frame clones appear in the TCRdb table, and some are missing; sequencing was by immunoSEQ multiplex PCR. Of 85,000 to 100,000 clones detected, 90% appear once; the ten largest clones hold about 1.7%. The source material was peripheral blood. These receptors all stem from a man aged 60-69 years with acute or convalescent COVID-19.

The V gene is TRBV19, the J gene TRBJ1-5; TRBD1 aligns across 7 bases. The CDR3 sequence is 14 residues long. The germline V gene encodes CDR1 LNHDA and CDR2 SQIVND (reference sequence). The V and J ends lost 5 bases and 6 bases, in that order; junction bases with no gene match: 7. CDR3 nucleotide sequence: TGTGCCAGTAGTGCGGACAGGCTGTCTCAGCCCCAGCATTTT. It specifies CASSADRLSQPQHF.

This chain links TRBV6-5 with TRBJ1-1; possibly TRBD1 for D (5 bases). CDR1 and CDR2 from the germline V gene are MNHEY and SVGAGI. The germline V and J ends were trimmed by 6 bases and 10 bases, with 18 bases remaining between them. The CDR3 is 13 residues long. The CDR3 DNA sequence: TGTGCCAGCAGAGACTCAGGGTTCAGGGCAGCTTTCTTT. As protein: CASRDSGFRAAFF.

This chain joins TRBV7-2 and TRBJ2-3; 9 bases match TRBD2. The CDR3 is made up of 16 amino acids. Germline V gene data show CDR1 as SGHTA and CDR2 as FQGNSA. V trimming: 3 bases; J trimming: 1 base; junction bases outside the gene matches: 5. The CDR3 spells CASSFRSSGGTDTQYF. For the CDR3, the DNA is TGTGCCAGCAGCTTCAGGTCTAGCGGGGGCACAGATACGCAGTATTTT. The full variable domain, its missing parts supplied by reference TRBV7-2 and TRBJ2-3, is GAGVSQSPSNKVTEKGKDVELRCDPISGHTALYWYRQSLGQGLEFLIYFQGNSAPDKSGLPSDRFSAERTGGSVSTLTIQRTQQEDSAVYLCASSFRSSGGTDTQYFGPGTRLTVL.

The chain links TRBV19 to TRBJ2-5; 12 nucleotides agree with TRBD2. Trimming at V came to 4 bases and at J to 1 base, leaving 1 base not matched to a gene. The CDR3 extends over 15 amino acids. CDR1 and CDR2 from the germline V gene are LNHDA and SQIVND (reference sequence). The CDR3 sequence: CASSTSGRVQETQYF. Here the CDR3 DNA reads TGTGCCAGTAGTACTAGCGGGAGGGTCCAAGAGACCCAGTACTTC.

The chain uses TRBV18 and TRBJ1-6; D gene uncertain. Per the germline V gene, CDR1 is KGHSH and CDR2 is LQKENI. The CDR3 spans 13 residues. The germline V and J ends were trimmed by 3 bases and 7 bases, with 7 bases remaining between them. CDR3 in DNA: TGTGCCAGCTCACCTGTCTACAATTCACCCCTCCACTTT. This sequence encodes CASSPVYNSPLHF.

The chain carries TRBV5-8 and TRBJ1-1; D is uncertain. The length of the CDR3 is 14 residues. V lost 5 bases and J 0 bases, leaving 11 bases between the germline ends. Germline CDR1 and CDR2: SGHTS and YDEGEE. CDR3 DNA sequence: TGTGCCAGCAGTCGGAGGGCACTGAACACTGAAGCTTTCTTT. Translated, it gives CASSRRALNTEAFF.

V and J are TRBV5-1 and TRBJ1-1; 9 nucleotides align to TRBD1. The CDR3 loop spans 14 amino acids. CDR1 is SGHRS and CDR2 is YFSETQ in the germline V gene. Trimming cost V 6 bases and J 3 bases; bases outside gene matches: 6. CDR3 DNA: TGCGCCAGCACGATACAGGGGGCGGACACTGAAGCTTTCTTT. Protein product: CASTIQGADTEAFF.

In its sample, this clone was seen a few times. The rearrangement uses TRBV3-1 (or the pseudogene TRBV3-2) and TRBJ1-6; perhaps TRBD1 as D (6 bases). V gave up 1 base and J gave up 8 bases, with 12 bases separating them. From germline, CDR1 is LGHDT and CDR2 YNNKEL (reference sequence). This CDR3 region has 15 residues. In nucleotides, the CDR3 is TGTGCCAGCAGCCAAGGGATGGCAGGGGATTCACCCCTCCACTTT. Protein sequence: CASSQGMAGDSPLHF.

This clone was counted once. J is TRBJ1-4 and V is TRBV10-3; TRBD1 agrees at 8 bases. The CDR3 contains 16 residues. Germline V CDR1 and CDR2: ENHRY, SYGVKD. Trimming removed 3 bases from V and 7 bases from J; junction bases left unmatched: 10. CDR3 loop: CAISESQGALGEKLFF. The DNA of the CDR3 is TGTGCCATCAGTGAATCTCAGGGGGCCTTAGGTGAAAAACTGTTTTTT.

The J gene is TRBJ2-3, the V gene TRBV21-1; the table names TRBD1, a call not compared with the DNA. TRBV21-1 is described as a pseudogene. The CDR3 spans 16 residues. The CDR3 here is CASSKDDRGWTDTQYF. CDR3 nucleotide sequence: TGTGCCAGCAGTAAGGATGACAGGGGTTGGACAGATACGCAGTATTTT.

On this clone: A read error may account for a junction end that differs from germline. The chain joins TRBV9 to TRBJ2-3, with 9 bases lining up with TRBD2. The CDR3 runs to 15 residues. Germline values: CDR1 SGDLS, CDR2 YYNGEE. CDR3 protein: CASSALAGSTYTQYF. CDR3 nucleotide sequence: TGTGCCAGCAGCGCCCTAGCGGGGAGCACATATACGCAGTATTTT.

The chain links TRBV18 to TRBJ1-2; 8 nucleotides match TRBD1. From germline, CDR1 is KGHSH and CDR2 LQKENI. Trimming at V came to 2 bases and at J to 13 bases, leaving 9 bases not matched to a gene. This CDR3 is 13 amino acids long. The DNA for the CDR3 is TGTGCCAGCTCACCAACTGGGACAGGAGTCGTCACCTTC. It encodes CASSPTGTGVVTF.

V gene TRBV4-1 combines with J gene TRBJ2-3, with 10 bases lining up with TRBD2. This CDR3 region has 14 residues. V was pared by 0 bases and J by 7 bases, with 1 base of the junction left unmatched. Germline assignment: CDR1 MGHRA and CDR2 YSYEKL. The DNA for the CDR3 is TGCGCCAGCAGCCAAGAACTAGCGGGGAATACGCAGTATTTT. It is translated as CASSQELAGNTQYF.